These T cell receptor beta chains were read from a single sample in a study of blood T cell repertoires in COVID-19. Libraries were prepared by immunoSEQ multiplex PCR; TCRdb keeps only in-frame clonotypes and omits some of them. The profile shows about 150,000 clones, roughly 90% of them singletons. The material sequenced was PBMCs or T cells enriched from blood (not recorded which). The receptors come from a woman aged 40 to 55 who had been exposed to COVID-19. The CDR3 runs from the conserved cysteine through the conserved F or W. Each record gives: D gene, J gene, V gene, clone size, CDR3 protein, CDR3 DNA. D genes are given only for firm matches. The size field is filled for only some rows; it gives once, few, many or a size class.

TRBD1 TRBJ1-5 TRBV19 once CASSIIPRQGHNQPQHF TGTGCCAGTAGTATAATTCCCCGACAGGGACACAATCAGCCCCAGCATTTT
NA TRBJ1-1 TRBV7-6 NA CASSLSLNTEAFF TGTGCCAGCAGCTTATCGTTGAACACTGAAGCTTTCTTT
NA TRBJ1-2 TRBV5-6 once CASSFDSSGYTF TGTGCCAGCAGCTTCGACTCGAGTGGCTACACCTTC
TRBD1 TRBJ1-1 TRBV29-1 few CSVDERQGVGEAFF TGCAGCGTTGATGAAAGACAGGGGGTTGGTGAAGCTTTCTTT
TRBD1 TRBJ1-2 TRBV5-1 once CASSLGDRTYGYTF TGCGCCAGCAGCTTGGGGGACAGGACCTATGGCTACACCTTC
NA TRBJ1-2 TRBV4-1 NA CASSQVQPGGANYGYTF TGCGCCAGCAGCCAAGTTCAGCCGGGAGGAGCTAACTATGGCTACACCTTC
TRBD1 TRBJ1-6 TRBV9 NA CASSARQGANSPLHF TGTGCCAGCAGCGCTCGACAGGGGGCGAATTCACCCCTCCACTTT
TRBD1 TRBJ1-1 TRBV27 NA CASSRGDRIYTEAFF TGTGCCAGCAGTAGGGGGGACAGGATCTACACTGAAGCTTTCTTT
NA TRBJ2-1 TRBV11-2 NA CASSLLSRRGNEQFF TGTGCCAGCAGCTTACTAAGTCGCAGGGGCAATGAGCAGTTCTTC
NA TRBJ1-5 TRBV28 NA CASSPSTTGSNQPQHF TGTGCCAGCAGCCCAAGCACGACAGGTAGCAATCAGCCCCAGCATTTT
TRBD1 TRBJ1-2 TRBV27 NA CASRTGTGGGSYGYTF TGTGCCAGCAGGACCGGGACAGGGGGCGGAAGCTATGGCTACACCTTC
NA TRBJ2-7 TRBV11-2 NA CASSPETYYEQYF TGTGCCAGCAGCCCCGAGACTTACTACGAGCAGTACTTC
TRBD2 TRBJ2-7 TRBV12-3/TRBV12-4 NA CASSTGGGEQYF TGTGCCAGCAGTACCGGGGGGGGCGAGCAGTACTTC
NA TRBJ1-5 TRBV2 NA CASRLQGGRGQPQHF TGTGCCAGCAGATTGCAGGGAGGGAGGGGTCAGCCCCAGCATTTT
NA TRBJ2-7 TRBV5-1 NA CASSWDTRTEQYF TGCGCCAGCAGCTGGGACACGCGGACAGAGCAGTACTTC
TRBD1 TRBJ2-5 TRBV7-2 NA CASSFRSGIQGAYQETQYF TGTGCCAGCAGCTTCAGATCCGGGATACAGGGGGCCTACCAAGAGACCCAGTACTTC
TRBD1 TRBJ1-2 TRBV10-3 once CAITTDRERGYTF TGTGCCATCACCACCGACAGGGAGCGGGGCTACACCTTC
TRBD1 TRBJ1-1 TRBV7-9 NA CASSPTTGGIYTEAFF TGTGCCAGCAGCCCTACGACAGGGGGGATTTACACTGAAGCTTTCTTT
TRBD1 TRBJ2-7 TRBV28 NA CASSPGQGAASEQYF TGTGCCAGCAGTCCGGGACAGGGGGCAGCTAGCGAGCAGTACTTC
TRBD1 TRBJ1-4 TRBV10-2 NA CASSERGQGNEKLFF TGCGCCAGCAGTGAGAGGGGACAGGGTAATGAAAAACTGTTTTTT
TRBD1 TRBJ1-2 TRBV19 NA CASSPRTGDRRGYTF TGTGCCAGTAGTCCCCGGACAGGGGATAGGCGTGGCTACACCTTC
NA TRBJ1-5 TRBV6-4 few CASSDSISGAGQPQHF TGTGCCAGCAGTGACTCGATATCAGGAGCGGGTCAGCCCCAGCATTTT
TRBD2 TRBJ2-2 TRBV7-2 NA CASSLALAGAYTGELFF TGTGCCAGCAGCTTAGCCCTAGCGGGAGCTTACACCGGGGAGCTGTTTTTT
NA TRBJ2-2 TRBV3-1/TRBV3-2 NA CASFGTGTGELFF TGTGCCAGCTTCGGTACAGGGACCGGGGAGCTGTTTTTT
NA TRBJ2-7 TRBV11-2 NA CASSLGVGGEQYF TGTGCCAGCAGCTTAGGGGTCGGGGGCGAGCAGTACTTC
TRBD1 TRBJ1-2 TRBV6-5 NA CASSYLLRQGDYGYTF TGTGCCAGCAGTTACCTACTCCGACAGGGGGACTATGGCTACACCTTC
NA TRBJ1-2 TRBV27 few CASSGVSNYGYTF TGTGCCAGCAGCGGGGTTTCCAACTATGGCTACACCTTC
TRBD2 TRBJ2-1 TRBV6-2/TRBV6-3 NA CASSRPLSGWGYEQFF TGTGCCAGCAGTCGTCCACTTAGCGGGTGGGGGTACGAGCAGTTCTTC
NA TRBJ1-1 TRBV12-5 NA CASGLAVMNTEAFF TGTGCTAGTGGTTTGGCAGTCATGAACACTGAAGCTTTCTTT
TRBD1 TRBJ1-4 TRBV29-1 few CSANRGLDEKLFF TGCAGCGCCAACAGGGGGCTAGATGAAAAACTGTTTTTT
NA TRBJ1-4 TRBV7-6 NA CASSGLGAGEKLFF TGTGCCAGCAGCGGGCTAGGGGCCGGGGAAAAACTGTTTTTT
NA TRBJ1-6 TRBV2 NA CASRDSGDSPLHF TGTGCCAGCAGGGACAGTGGGGATTCACCCCTCCACTTT
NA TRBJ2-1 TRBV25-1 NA CASSEAGAPANEQFF TGTGCCAGCAGTGAGGCGGGGGCGCCGGCCAATGAGCAGTTCTTC
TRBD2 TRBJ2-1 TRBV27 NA CASKTSGNYYNEQFF TGTGCCAGCAAGACTAGCGGGAACTATTACAATGAGCAGTTCTTC
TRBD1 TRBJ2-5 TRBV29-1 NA CSAGQFQETQYF TGCAGCGCGGGACAGTTCCAAGAGACCCAGTACTTC
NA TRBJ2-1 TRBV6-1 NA CASSEMGADEQFF TGTGCCAGCAGTGAAATGGGGGCCGATGAGCAGTTCTTC
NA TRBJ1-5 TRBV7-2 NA CASSLQESGGNQPQHF TGTGCCAGCAGCTTACAGGAAAGCGGTGGCAATCAGCCCCAGCATTTT
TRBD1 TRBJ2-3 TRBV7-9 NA CASSASRGRDGTDTQYF TGTGCCAGCAGCGCGAGCAGGGGGCGCGATGGCACAGATACGCAGTATTTT
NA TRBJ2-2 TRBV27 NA CASSRANTGELFF TGTGCCAGCAGTCGGGCGAACACCGGGGAGCTGTTTTTT
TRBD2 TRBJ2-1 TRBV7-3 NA CASSLAGQTDEQFF TGTGCCAGCAGTTTAGCGGGTCAAACGGATGAGCAGTTCTTC
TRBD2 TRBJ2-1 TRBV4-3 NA CASSQERSGRVSSYNEQFF TGCGCCAGCAGCCAAGAGCGGAGCGGGAGGGTCAGCTCCTACAATGAGCAGTTCTTC
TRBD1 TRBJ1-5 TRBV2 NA CASSVGTGTNQPQHF TGTGCCAGCAGTGTCGGGACAGGGACGAATCAGCCCCAGCATTTT
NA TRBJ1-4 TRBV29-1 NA CSVGRPGSGNEKLFF TGCAGCGTTGGACGCCCGGGATCCGGTAATGAAAAACTGTTTTTT
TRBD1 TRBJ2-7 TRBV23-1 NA CASSRWDRFSYEQYF TGCGCCAGCAGTCGATGGGACAGATTCTCCTACGAGCAGTACTTC
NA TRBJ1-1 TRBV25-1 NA CASAGGAEAFF TGTGCCAGCGCGGGGGGGGCTGAGGCTTTCTTT